The present T cell receptor (beta chain) was sequenced within a study of T cells in localized non-small cell lung cancer. Study-wide results and caveats: Heterogeneity is still possible, as just one tumor region was sequenced. Measurement of T cell clonality placed uninvolved adjacent lung highest, above the level in tumor.

With respect to this clone: The antigen remains unidentified.

CDR3 length: 11 residues. Between the trimmed V and J ends, which lost 3 bases and 13 bases, there was a span of 10 bases. The germline CDR1 and CDR2 sequences are SGHTA and FQGNSA. Produced via immunoSEQ multiplex PCR; TCRdb's table is partial and in-frame only. The data show tens of thousands of clones, around four fifths seen once. This receptor was obtained from a male donor at least 60 years old with stage II squamous cell lung carcinoma. The gene calls are TRBV7-2 and TRBJ2-1; D ambiguous. The source material was peripheral blood, sampled before any cancer treatment. The DNA of the CDR3 is TGTGCCAGCAGCTTCGGCCCTTTTCAGTTCTTC. It codes for CASSFGPFQFF.